This T cell receptor beta chain originates from a study of OX40 agonist ivuxolimab in advanced cancers. At the level of the study: From about 20 to 80 years was the age range, with a mean of 60 years, and about 78% were male.

Blood sampling took place at baseline, cycle 4 day 1, and cycle 7 day 1. Clones were sequenced by immunoSEQ multiplex PCR, and TCRdb holds only the in-frame ones, with some missing. This repertoire shows about 73,000 clones, about 89% found once; its top ten account for 0.6% to 0.8%. Study outcomes and limitations: CD4+ and CD8+ blood T cells expanded clonally by week 6 at 0.1 to 3.0 mg/kg. At 0.1-3.0 mg/kg, partial responders had clonal expansion among the lowest observed.

As to this clone: Antigen specificity is unknown.

Germline lookup yields CDR1 SGHAT and CDR2 FQNNGV. CDR3 length: 12 residues. Trimming cost V 0 bases and J 5 bases, with 5 bases left between them. The gene calls are TRBV11-2 and TRBJ2-7, with D uncertain. The specimen comprised CD4+ or CD8+ T cells sorted from blood, sampled in a trial of the OX40 agonist ivuxolimab. The source of this sequence is an adult with an advanced solid tumor such as melanoma, head and neck, liver or kidney cancer. The CDR3 DNA sequence: TGTGCCAGCAGCTTAGATAGAAACGAGCAGTACTTC. It specifies CASSLDRNEQYF.